A selection of T cell receptor beta chains follows, all from one sample in a study of T cells in Graves' hyperthyroidism and ophthalmopathy. TCRdb re-called the multiplex PCR reads with MiXCR, one entry per CDR3 protein. This table holds about 720,000 distinct CDR3 sequences, around 19% found once. The sequencing input was blood. These receptors came from a woman aged 50 to 60 with Graves' hyperthyroidism that later progressed to Graves' ophthalmopathy. Each CDR3 is given with its conserved first and last residue. The order of the fields is clone size, CDR3 length, V gene, J gene, D gene, CDR3 DNA, CDR3 protein. A D gene is named only where the DNA matches it firmly. Size values are once, few and many counts, or a class for expanded clones, and some rows have none.

NA,15,TRBV11-2,TRBJ1-2,NA,TGTGCCAGCAGCTTAGGCGGGGGCTTGGATCGGGGCTACACCTTC,CASSLGGGLDRGYTF
NA,15,TRBV12-3/TRBV12-4,TRBJ1-5,TRBD1,TGTGCCAGCAGCCAAACAGGGGTCTCGGGTCAGCCCCAGCATTTT,CASSQTGVSGQPQHF
few,14,TRBV2,TRBJ2-2,TRBD2,TGTGCCAGCAGCGGGGGGACCAGGTCCGGGGAGCTGTTTTTT,CASSGGTRSGELFF
many,14,TRBV3-1,TRBJ2-7,TRBD1,TGTGCCAGCAGCCACGACAGGGGGCGCGGCGAGCAGTACTTC,CASSHDRGRGEQYF
many,14,TRBV5-1,TRBJ1-4,NA,TGCGCCAGCCGATCGGGAGGGGCAGATGAAAAACTGTTTTTT,CASRSGGADEKLFF
many,15,TRBV6-1,TRBJ1-1,TRBD1,TGTGCCAGCAGGAGAGCCGGACAGGCTAACACTGAAGCTTTCTTT,CASRRAGQANTEAFF
NA,15,TRBV15,TRBJ2-5,TRBD2,TGTGCCACCGTGACTAGCGGGGACCTCGGGGAGACCCAGTACTTC,CATVTSGDLGETQYF
NA,16,TRBV7-9,TRBJ2-1,TRBD1,TGTGCCAGCAGCCCTCTGGGACAGGGGCGTATGAATGAGCAGTTCTTC,CASSPLGQGRMNEQFF
NA,13,TRBV19,TRBJ1-1,TRBD1,TGTGCCAGTAGTATATTGGGCAGGGGGCAAGCTTTCTTT,CASSILGRGQAFF
NA,16,TRBV20-1,TRBJ1-5,NA,TGCAGTGCCCGACCTTCCGGGACGGCTGGTCGCCGGCCCCAGCATTTT,CSARPSGTAGRRPQHF
many,14,TRBV20-1,TRBJ2-7,TRBD1,TGCAGTGCACAGCCGGGACAGTCGTTCTACGAGCAGTACTTC,CSAQPGQSFYEQYF
many,14,TRBV3-1,TRBJ2-3,NA,TGTGCCAGCAGCCAAGAGGCCATCCAAGATACGCAGTATTTT,CASSQEAIQDTQYF
NA,15,TRBV5-6,TRBJ1-2,NA,TGTGCCAGCAGCTTGGGATCCGGGCCGTCCTATGGCTACACCTTC,CASSLGSGPSYGYTF
many,15,TRBV7-9,TRBJ2-7,TRBD1,TGTGCCAGCAGCGTCGGACAGGGGGAAGGTTACGAGCAGTACTTC,CASSVGQGEGYEQYF
few,13,TRBV20-1,TRBJ1-1,NA,TGCAGTGCTAGAGTATCTGAAGGCACTGAAGCTTTCTTT,CSARVSEGTEAFF
few,15,TRBV4-1,TRBJ2-1,NA,TGCGCCAGCAGCCAAGATCGGGGCTTAAACAATGAGCAGTTCTTC,CASSQDRGLNNEQFF
many,17,TRBV6-1,TRBJ2-3,NA,TGTGCCAGCAGTGAAGCCTATCAGGGGTTTAGCACAGATACGCAGTATTTT,CASSEAYQGFSTDTQYF
NA,12,TRBV20-1,TRBJ1-1,NA,TGCAGTGCTAGAGAGGATAACACTGAAGCTTTCTTT,CSAREDNTEAFF
NA,16,TRBV3-1,TRBJ1-3,TRBD1,TGTGCCAGCAGTAAAAGGACAGGGGGGACTGGAAACACCATATATTTT,CASSKRTGGTGNTIYF
few,13,TRBV20-1,TRBJ1-1,NA,TGCAGTGCTAGAAGACAGCCGAACACTGAAGCTTTCTTT,CSARRQPNTEAFF
few,15,TRBV19,TRBJ1-1,TRBD1,TGTGCCAGTAGTATAGGTCGACAGGGGAACACTGAAGCTTTCTTT,CASSIGRQGNTEAFF
few,13,TRBV20-1,TRBJ1-6,NA,TGCAGTGCTAGCAGATCCTATAATTCACCCCTCCACTTT,CSASRSYNSPLHF
NA,13,TRBV10-1,TRBJ2-3,TRBD2,TGCGCCAGCGGGTCGGTAGCGGGGGGTCCGCAGTATTTT,CASGSVAGGPQYF
few,11,TRBV10-3,TRBJ1-2,NA,TGTGCCATCAGTGGCAACTATGGCTACACCTTC,CAISGNYGYTF
few,15,TRBV7-8,TRBJ2-7,NA,TGTGCCAGCAGCCGACCGGCAGGGGTTATCCACGAGCAGTACTTC,CASSRPAGVIHEQYF
few,14,TRBV14,TRBJ2-1,TRBD1,TGTGCCAGCAGCCAGGTACAGGGGGCGGGTGAGCAGTTCTTC,CASSQVQGAGEQFF
NA,18,TRBV6-6,TRBJ2-1,NA,TGTGCCAGCAGTTACGGGCCCAGCGGGTTGAGCTCCTACAATGAGCAGTTCTTC,CASSYGPSGLSSYNEQFF
many,16,TRBV7-6,TRBJ2-2,NA,TGTGCCAGCAGCCTAAGAAGGACAGCGAACACCGGGGAGCTGTTTTTT,CASSLRRTANTGELFF
NA,14,TRBV20-1,TRBJ1-3,NA,TGCAGTGCTCGGGGATCGCACTCTGGAAACACCATATATTTT,CSARGSHSGNTIYF
NA,13,TRBV5-8,TRBJ2-1,TRBD1,TGTGCCAGCAGCTTGGGTGACCGGGACAGAAAGTTCTTC,CASSLGDRDRKFF
many,17,TRBV12-3/TRBV12-4,TRBJ2-3,TRBD1,TGTGCCAGCAGTTTGGTGGGGGACAGGGGGCTCGCAGATACGCAGTATTTT,CASSLVGDRGLADTQYF
NA,15,TRBV27,TRBJ2-7,NA,TGTGCCAGCAGTTCCTCGACGGTAGGCCCCTACGAGCAGTACTTC,CASSSSTVGPYEQYF
few,15,TRBV2,TRBJ1-6,NA,TGTGCCAGCAGTGTCCTCGTCCCCCCTGAATCACCCCTCCACTTT,CASSVLVPPESPLHF
NA,13,TRBV9,TRBJ1-2,NA,TGTGCCAGCAGCGATAGCAGGAGGGTTGGCTACACCTTC,CASSDSRRVGYTF
many,13,TRBV29-1,TRBJ1-1,NA,TGCAGCGCCGCAAGCTGGGGGGACACTGAAGCTTTCTTT,CSAASWGDTEAFF
few,13,TRBV29-1,TRBJ2-5,TRBD1,TGCAGCGTGTCGGGGACAGGGGAAGAGACCCAGTACTTC,CSVSGTGEETQYF
NA,16,TRBV3-1,TRBJ2-3,TRBD2,TGTGCCAGCAGCCAAGATTCAGCGGGGGTTACAGATACGCAGTATTTT,CASSQDSAGVTDTQYF
NA,14,TRBV9,TRBJ1-1,NA,TGTGCCAGCAGCGAGGGACCTCTGAGCACTGAAGCTTTCTTT,CASSEGPLSTEAFF
NA,15,TRBV15,TRBJ1-5,TRBD1,TGTGCCACCAGCACCGGACAGGGGGCCTATCAGCCCCAGCATTTT,CATSTGQGAYQPQHF
NA,15,TRBV7-9,TRBJ2-7,NA,TGTGCCAGCAGCCATCGGGACGCCCGCTCCTACGAGCAGTACTTC,CASSHRDARSYEQYF
many,15,TRBV20-1,TRBJ2-1,NA,TGCAGTGCTAGACGATCGGGTTCCGGGTACAATGAGCAGTTCTTC,CSARRSGSGYNEQFF
few,12,TRBV27,TRBJ2-5,NA,TGTGCCAGCAGTTTCCCGGGAGAGACCCAGTACTTC,CASSFPGETQYF
many,17,TRBV11-2,TRBJ1-6,NA,TGTGCCAGCAGCGGGACCCTCGAGAGCGACAGTGGTTCACCCCTCCACTTT,CASSGTLESDSGSPLHF
many,14,TRBV2,TRBJ1-2,NA,TGTGCCAGCAGTGAGGACATCTCAGATAGGGGCTACACCTTC,CASSEDISDRGYTF
NA,15,TRBV20-1,TRBJ2-2,TRBD1,TGCAGTGCGCCCCCCGGGACAGGGAACTCCGGGGAGCTGTTTTTT,CSAPPGTGNSGELFF
few,16,TRBV4-1,TRBJ2-3,TRBD1,TGCGCCAGCAGCCAAACGGGACAGGGGAGGGCAGATACGCAGTATTTT,CASSQTGQGRADTQYF
NA,16,TRBV20-1,TRBJ2-2,NA,TGCAGTGCTAGCACGCCTGAGGGAGCGGACACCGGGGAGCTGTTTTTT,CSASTPEGADTGELFF
many,14,TRBV20-1,TRBJ2-5,TRBD1,TGCAGTGCCCCTAAGCCAGGGGGCCAAGAGACCCAGTACTTC,CSAPKPGGQETQYF
many,15,TRBV9,TRBJ1-2,TRBD1,TGTGCCAGCAGCGTAATCTCGACAGGGAACTATGGCTACACCTTC,CASSVISTGNYGYTF
NA,12,TRBV27,TRBJ1-6,NA,TGTGCCAGCAGCGGTCGTGCCTCACCCCTCCACTTT,CASSGRASPLHF
many,18,TRBV3-1,TRBJ2-1,NA,TGTGCCAGCAGCCTAAGAGCGCCTGGGCAGGGAACGGACAATGAGCAGTTCTTC,CASSLRAPGQGTDNEQFF
few,11,TRBV5-4,TRBJ1-2,NA,TGTGCCAGCAGAGGGTTATATGGCTACGCCTTC,CASRGLYGYAF
many,15,TRBV20-1,TRBJ2-7,NA,TGCAGTGCTAGAAATCCAGGCCACCATTTCTACGAGCAGTACTTC,CSARNPGHHFYEQYF
NA,18,TRBV10-3,TRBJ2-5,NA,TGTGCCATCAGTGAGTCAAGGAGGGCAGGGGAGCTCCAAGAGACCCAGTACTTC,CAISESRRAGELQETQYF
few,13,TRBV19,TRBJ1-1,NA,TGTGCCAGTAGGATAGTGGCGGTGACTGAAGCTTTCTTT,CASRIVAVTEAFF
many,16,TRBV11-2,TRBJ1-1,TRBD1,TGTGCCAGCAGCCACTGGGGACAGCTCATGAACACTGAAGCTTTCTTT,CASSHWGQLMNTEAFF
few,12,TRBV12-3/TRBV12-4,TRBJ1-1,NA,TGTGCCAGCACTCTCATGAACACTGAAGCTTTCTTT,CASTLMNTEAFF
few,14,TRBV9,TRBJ2-7,NA,TGTGCCAGCAGCGTGGACATACTCCCCTACGAGCAGTACTTC,CASSVDILPYEQYF
NA,18,TRBV10-3,TRBJ1-2,NA,TGTGCCATCAGTGAGTCAATAGGGAAGACAGGCTGGGGGTATGGCTACACCTTC,CAISESIGKTGWGYGYTF